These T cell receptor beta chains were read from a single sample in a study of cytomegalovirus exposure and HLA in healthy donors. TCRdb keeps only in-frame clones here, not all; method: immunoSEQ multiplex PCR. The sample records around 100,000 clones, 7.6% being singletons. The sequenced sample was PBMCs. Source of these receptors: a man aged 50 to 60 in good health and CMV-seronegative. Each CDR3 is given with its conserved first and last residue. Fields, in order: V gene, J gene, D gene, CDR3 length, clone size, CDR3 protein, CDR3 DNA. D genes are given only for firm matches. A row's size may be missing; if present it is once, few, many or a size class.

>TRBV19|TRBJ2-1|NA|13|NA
CASSIGGQVEQFF
TGTGCCAGTAGTATCGGGGGGCAAGTTGAGCAGTTCTTC
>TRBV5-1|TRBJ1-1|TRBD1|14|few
CASRQQGMNTEAFF
TGCGCCAGCAGACAACAGGGGATGAACACTGAAGCTTTCTTT
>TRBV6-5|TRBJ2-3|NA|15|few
CASSYFGVSTDTQYF
TGTGCCAGCAGTTACTTCGGGGTGAGCACAGATACGCAGTATTTT
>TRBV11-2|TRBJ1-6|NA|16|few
CASSQVSGSYNSPLHF
TGTGCCAGCAGCCAGGTATCAGGGTCCTATAATTCACCCCTCCACTTT
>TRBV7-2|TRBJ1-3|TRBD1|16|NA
CASSLTTGGSGNTIYF
TGTGCCAGCAGCTTGACGACAGGGGGGTCTGGAAACACCATATATTTT
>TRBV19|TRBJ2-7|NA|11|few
CATGLGYEQYF
TGTGCTACGGGACTCGGCTACGAGCAGTACTTC
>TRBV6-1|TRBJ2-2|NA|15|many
CASTAAGSGTGELFF
TGTGCCAGCACCGCGGCGGGGAGTGGCACCGGGGAGCTGTTTTTT
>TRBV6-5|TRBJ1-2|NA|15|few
CASSYSSEGNYGYTF
TGTGCCAGCAGTTACTCGTCGGAGGGGAACTATGGCTACACCTTC
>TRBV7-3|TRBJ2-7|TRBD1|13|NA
CASSIGTGDEQYF
TGTGCCAGCAGCATCGGGACAGGGGACGAGCAGTACTTC
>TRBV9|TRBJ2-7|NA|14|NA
CASSAGQAGGEQYF
TGTGCCAGCAGCGCAGGACAGGCTGGGGGGGAGCAGTACTTC
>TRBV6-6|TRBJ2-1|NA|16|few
CASRGLEGGSYNEQFF
TGTGCCAGCAGGGGCCTAGAGGGCGGGTCCTACAATGAGCAGTTCTTC
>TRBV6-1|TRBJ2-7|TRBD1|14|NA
CASSERDRVPPGYF
TGTGCCAGCAGTGAAAGGGACAGGGTCCCACCAGGGTACTTC
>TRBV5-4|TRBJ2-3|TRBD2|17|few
CASSLRVAGGLTDTQYF
TGTGCCAGCAGCTTGAGAGTAGCGGGGGGGCTCACAGATACGCAGTATTTT
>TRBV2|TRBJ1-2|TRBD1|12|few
CASSATGDGYTF
TGTGCCAGCAGTGCGACAGGGGACGGCTACACCTTC
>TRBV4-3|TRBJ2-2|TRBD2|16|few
CASSQVRLAGPGELFF
TGCGCCAGCAGCCAAGTTCGGCTAGCGGGACCGGGGGAGCTGTTTTTT
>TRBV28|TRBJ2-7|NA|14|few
CASSLWAGTYEQYF
TGTGCCAGCAGCCTCTGGGCGGGGACCTACGAGCAGTACTTC
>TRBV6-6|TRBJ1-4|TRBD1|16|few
CASSTQGIRTGEKLFF
TGTGCCAGCAGTACACAGGGGATTCGAACGGGTGAAAAACTGTTTTTT
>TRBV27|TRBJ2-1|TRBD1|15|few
CASSPRQGTYNEQFF
TGTGCCAGCAGTCCCAGACAGGGAACCTACAATGAGCAGTTCTTC
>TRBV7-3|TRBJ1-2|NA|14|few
CASSQGDKLSGYTF
TGTGCCAGCAGCCAAGGGGACAAACTATCTGGCTACACCTTC
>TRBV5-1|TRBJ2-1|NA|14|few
CASSLGERYNEQFF
TGCGCCAGCAGCTTAGGAGAGAGGTACAATGAGCAGTTCTTC
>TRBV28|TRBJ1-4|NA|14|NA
CASREGATNEKLFF
TGTGCCAGCCGTGAGGGGGCAACTAATGAAAAACTGTTTTTT
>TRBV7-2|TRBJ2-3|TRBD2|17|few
CASSLIGTSGSTDTQYF
TGTGCCAGCAGCTTAATAGGGACTAGCGGGAGCACAGATACGCAGTATTTT
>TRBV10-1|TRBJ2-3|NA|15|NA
CASSARQGGADTQYF
TGCGCCAGCAGTGCGAGGCAGGGGGGCGCAGATACGCAGTATTTT
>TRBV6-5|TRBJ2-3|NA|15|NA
CASSYASWSTDTQYF
TGTGCCAGCAGTTACGCTAGCTGGAGCACAGATACGCAGTATTTT
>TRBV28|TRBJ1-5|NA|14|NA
CASSRGGGGQPQHF
TGTGCCAGCAGTCGGGGAGGAGGCGGTCAGCCCCAGCATTTT
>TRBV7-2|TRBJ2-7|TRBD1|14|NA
CASSVTGGFYEQYF
TGTGCCAGCAGCGTTACAGGGGGGTTCTACGAGCAGTACTTC
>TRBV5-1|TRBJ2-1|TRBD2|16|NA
CASSLGGSGGYNEQFF
TGCGCCAGCAGCTTGGGCGGGTCCGGGGGGTACAATGAGCAGTTCTTC
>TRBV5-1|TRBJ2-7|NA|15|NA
CASSLGTDTTYEQYF
TGCGCCAGCAGCTTGGGGACAGATACAACCTACGAGCAGTACTTC
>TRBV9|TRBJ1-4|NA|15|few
CASSVYEGANEKLFF
TGTGCCAGCAGCGTATACGAGGGCGCTAATGAAAAACTGTTTTTT
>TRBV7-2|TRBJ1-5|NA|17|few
CASSLGGGGSSNQPQHF
TGTGCCAGCAGCTTAGGCGGGGGCGGCTCTAGCAATCAGCCCCAGCATTTT
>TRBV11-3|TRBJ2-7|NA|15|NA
CASSFRPGPGYEQYF
TGTGCCAGCAGCTTTCGACCAGGGCCTGGCTACGAGCAGTACTTC
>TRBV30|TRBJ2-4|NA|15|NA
CAWSGMGLGLNIQYF
TGTGCCTGGAGTGGGATGGGACTTGGGTTGAACATTCAGTACTTC
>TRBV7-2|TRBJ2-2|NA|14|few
CASSSQTSYGELFF
TGTGCCAGCAGCTCCCAAACTAGCTACGGGGAGCTGTTTTTT
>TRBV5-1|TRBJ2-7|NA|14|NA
CASSLLSNTYEQYF
TGCGCCAGCAGCTTGTTGTCTAATACCTACGAGCAGTACTTC
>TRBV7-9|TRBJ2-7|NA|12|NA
CASSFSQIEQYF
TGTGCCAGCAGCTTCTCACAGATCGAGCAGTACTTC
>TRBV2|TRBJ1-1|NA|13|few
CAAGRQSNTEAFF
TGTGCCGCGGGTAGGCAGTCGAACACTGAAGCTTTCTTT
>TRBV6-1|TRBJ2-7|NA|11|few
CASSVIYEQYF
TGTGCCAGCAGTGTCATCTACGAGCAGTACTTC
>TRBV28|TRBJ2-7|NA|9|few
CASGPEQYF
TGTGCCAGCGGCCCGGAGCAGTACTTC
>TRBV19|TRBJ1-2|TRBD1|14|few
CASSKQSDRAGYTF
TGTGCCAGTAGTAAACAATCCGACAGGGCTGGCTACACCTTC
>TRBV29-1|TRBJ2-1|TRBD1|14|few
CSAPGTGGRNEQFF
TGCAGCGCGCCCGGGACAGGGGGCCGCAATGAGCAGTTCTTC
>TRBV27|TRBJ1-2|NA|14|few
CASSFSGGGSGYTF
TGTGCCAGCAGTTTTTCGGGGGGAGGGTCTGGCTACACCTTC
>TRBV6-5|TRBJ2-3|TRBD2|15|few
CASKTSGGAKDTQYF
TGTGCCAGTAAGACTAGCGGGGGGGCAAAGGATACGCAGTATTTT
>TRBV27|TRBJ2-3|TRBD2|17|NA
CASSLDTSGGVKDTQYF
TGTGCCAGCAGTCTCGACACTAGCGGGGGGGTGAAAGATACGCAGTATTTT
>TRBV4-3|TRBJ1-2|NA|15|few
CASSQQTAANYGYTF
TGCGCCAGCAGCCAACAGACAGCTGCTAACTATGGCTACACCTTC
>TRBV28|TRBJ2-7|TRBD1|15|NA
CASSPGTAPTYEQYF
TGTGCCAGCAGTCCCGGGACAGCGCCCACCTACGAGCAGTACTTC
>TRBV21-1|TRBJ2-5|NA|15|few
CASSTWTGGRETQYF
TGTGCCAGCAGCACGTGGACAGGGGGCAGGGAGACCCAGTACTTC
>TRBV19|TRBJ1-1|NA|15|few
CASSSKTVLATEAFF
TGTGCCAGTAGTTCCAAGACAGTTCTGGCCACTGAAGCTTTCTTT
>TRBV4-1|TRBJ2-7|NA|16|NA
CASSKDSNSPLYEQYF
TGCGCCAGCAGCAAAGATTCGAACTCGCCGCTCTACGAGCAGTACTTC
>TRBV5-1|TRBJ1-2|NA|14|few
CASSLVGVPYGYTF
TGCGCCAGCAGCTTGGTTGGAGTCCCCTATGGCTACACCTTC
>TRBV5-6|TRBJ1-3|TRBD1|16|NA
CASSLGYRDRGNTIYF
TGTGCCAGCAGCTTGGGCTACCGGGACAGGGGAAACACCATATATTTT
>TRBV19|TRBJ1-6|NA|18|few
CASSMSPGAEDYNSPLHF
TGTGCCAGTAGTATGTCGCCCGGAGCCGAGGATTATAATTCACCCCTCCACTTT
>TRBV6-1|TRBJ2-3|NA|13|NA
CASRTESTDTQYF
TGTGCCAGCCGGACAGAGAGCACAGATACGCAGTATTTT
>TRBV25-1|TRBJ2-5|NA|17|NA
CASSEREGGGPRETQYF
TGTGCCAGCAGTGAACGGGAAGGGGGAGGGCCTCGAGAGACCCAGTACTTC
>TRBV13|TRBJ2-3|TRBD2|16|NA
CASSLQSAGGKDTQYF
TGTGCCAGCAGCTTACAGTCAGCGGGAGGTAAAGATACGCAGTATTTT
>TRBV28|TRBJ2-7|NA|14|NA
CATGPDYPVGEQYF
TGTGCCACCGGGCCGGACTACCCGGTAGGGGAGCAGTACTTC